This T cell receptor (beta chain) appears in the sequencing data of a study of breast tumors, draining lymph nodes, adjacent tissues. General study results and limits: The lymph node origin of tumor T cells was framed as consistent with a hypothesis, not demonstrated. The data were judged consistent with most tumor T cells coming from lymph node and expanding in tumor. Tumor TCR diversity was below lymph nodes but above nontumor tissue. Compared with basal-like, luminal-like tumors shared significantly more repertoire with nontumor tissue.

TCRdb recomputed calls from the multiplex PCR reads with MiXCR, one row per CDR3 protein. The repertoire holds approximately 130,000 distinct CDR3 sequences, about a fifth seen once, with approximately 2.7% in the top ten. Breast cancer patients provided tissue from their axillary draining lymph nodes. The sample holds many counts of this clonotype. Its target is not known. CDR3 length: 14 amino acids. Germline CDR1 SQVTM, CDR2 ANQGSEA. The V end lost 0 bases, the J end lost 3 bases, and 12 bases lay between the germline ends. The rearrangement uses TRBV29-1 and TRBJ2-7, with D possibly being TRBD1 (5 bases). This clonotype was obtained from a female donor with breast cancer. Some clones in this sample may be carry-over from other donors' samples. Sequencing input: axillary lymph node tissue. This CDR3 is CSVEDRGKRYEQYF. CDR3 nucleotide sequence: TGCAGCGTTGAAGATAGGGGAAAACGCTACGAGCAGTACTTC.